The rows below give T cell receptor beta chains drawn from one sample of a study of human T cells and chemical hapten exposure. TCRdb independently ran MiXCR on the RACE reads; one entry per CDR3 protein. The data contain approximately 77,000 distinct CDR3 sequences, 12% to 15% of them singletons. The starting material was whole blood, obtained in connection with sensitization to the hapten diphenylcyclopropenone (DPC). These receptors originate from a woman aged 45-65 years with alopecia areata. Some clones in this sample may be carry-over from other donors' samples. Both conserved end residues are part of each CDR3. Each record gives: J gene, V gene, D gene, clone size, CDR3 length, CDR3 protein, CDR3 DNA. D genes are given only for firm matches. Size values are once, few and many counts, or a class for expanded clones, and some rows have none.

TRBJ2-7	TRBV5-1	-	-	13	CASSLEVQDEQYF	TGCGCCAGCAGCTTGGAGGTTCAGGACGAGCAGTACTTC
TRBJ2-7	TRBV9	-	many	13	CASSVGTDLEQYF	TGTGCCAGCAGCGTAGGGACAGACCTCGAGCAGTACTTC
TRBJ1-1	TRBV5-1	-	few	12	CASSFTTGEAFF	TGCGCCAGCAGCTTCACAACAGGTGAAGCTTTCTTT
TRBJ2-6	TRBV27	TRBD2	few	17	CASSPGLVRSGANVLTF	TGTGCCAGCAGCCCTGGACTAGTCCGCTCTGGGGCCAACGTCCTGACTTTC
TRBJ2-1	TRBV28	-	-	12	CASSRGTAKQFF	TGTGCCAGCAGTCGCGGGACGGCCAAGCAGTTCTTC
TRBJ2-5	TRBV7-2	-	-	15	CASSAAVVSQETQYF	TGTGCCAGCAGCGCCGCGGTGGTCTCACAAGAGACCCAGTACTTC
TRBJ1-1	TRBV11-2	-	-	14	CASSLGGAQLEAFF	TGTGCCAGCAGCTTAGGGGGGGCGCAACTCGAAGCTTTCTTT
TRBJ2-3	TRBV7-6	TRBD2	-	17	CASSLALAGGFTDTQYF	TGTGCCAGCAGCTTAGCGCTAGCGGGAGGGTTCACAGATACGCAGTATTTT
TRBJ2-5	TRBV7-8	-	-	17	CASSARDRDPGPETQYF	TGTGCCAGCAGCGCGAGAGACCGGGACCCGGGACCGGAGACCCAGTACTTC
TRBJ2-7	TRBV11-2	TRBD1	few	14	CASSVQGTDYEQYF	TGTGCCAGCAGCGTCCAAGGGACAGACTACGAGCAGTACTTC
TRBJ2-1	TRBV30	TRBD2	-	20	CAWSPPLSGSLASSYNEQFF	TGTGCCTGGAGTCCCCCCCTTAGCGGGAGTCTCGCCAGCTCCTACAATGAGCAGTTCTTC
TRBJ2-7	TRBV5-5	-	-	14	CASSLMGAAYEQYF	TGTGCCAGCAGCTTGATGGGGGCGGCCTACGAGCAGTACTTC
TRBJ1-2	TRBV29-1	-	-	11	CSVERQNGYTF	TGCAGCGTTGAAAGACAGAATGGCTACACCTTC
TRBJ2-1	TRBV28	-	-	15	CASRPTSFAYNEQFF	TGTGCCAGCAGACCAACTAGTTTCGCCTACAATGAGCAGTTCTTC
TRBJ1-1	TRBV5-6	TRBD1	few	16	CASSLSGTGANTEAFF	TGTGCCAGCAGCTTGTCCGGGACAGGTGCGAATACTGAAGCTTTCTTT
TRBJ2-7	TRBV15	-	few	15	CATSRDRTRGYEQYF	TGTGCCACCAGCAGAGACCGGACCAGGGGCTACGAGCAGTACTTC
TRBJ1-5	TRBV3-1	-	-	13	CASSQDRDQPQHF	TGTGCCAGCAGCCAAGATAGAGATCAGCCCCAGCATTTT
TRBJ1-1	TRBV9	-	-	15	CASSVVPVSNTEAFF	TGTGCCAGCAGCGTAGTACCGGTATCGAACACTGAAGCTTTCTTT
TRBJ1-5	TRBV7-9	-	few	15	CASSLAQGRNQPQHF	TGTGCCAGCAGCTTAGCGCAGGGTCGCAATCAGCCCCAGCATTTT
TRBJ1-5	TRBV7-2	TRBD1	many	15	CASSFGQGSFQPQHF	TGTGCCAGCAGCTTCGGACAGGGTAGTTTTCAGCCCCAGCATTTT
TRBJ1-4	TRBV6-5	-	few	14	CASSPTQTNEKLFF	TGTGCCAGCAGTCCAACACAAACTAATGAAAAACTGTTTTTT
TRBJ2-7	TRBV18	-	-	15	CASSPGGGRTDEQYF	TGTGCCAGCTCACCTGGGGGCGGGAGAACAGACGAGCAGTACTTC
TRBJ2-1	TRBV7-2	TRBD2	-	15	CASSLYSSGSYEQFF	TGTGCCAGCAGCTTATATTCTAGCGGGAGCTATGAGCAGTTCTTC
TRBJ2-1	TRBV6-2/TRBV6-3	-	few	15	CACRRHESSYNEQFF	TGTGCCTGCCGGCGGCACGAAAGCTCCTACAATGAGCAGTTCTTC
TRBJ2-1	TRBV7-2	TRBD1	-	19	CASSTRKRHRDSSYNEQFF	TGTGCCAGCAGCACCAGAAAGCGACACCGGGACAGCTCCTACAATGAGCAGTTCTTC
TRBJ2-2	TRBV6-4	-	-	13	CASSLSNTGELFF	TGTGCCAGCAGCTTATCGAACACCGGGGAGCTGTTTTTT
TRBJ2-5	TRBV6-5	TRBD1	-	15	CASSQRQGLGETQYF	TGTGCCAGCAGTCAGCGACAGGGTTTAGGAGAGACCCAGTACTTC
TRBJ2-1	TRBV20-1	TRBD2	few	16	CSATGTSGSRNNEQFF	TGCAGTGCTACCGGGACTAGCGGGAGTCGGAACAATGAGCAGTTCTTC
TRBJ2-3	TRBV9	-	-	13	CASSAAQTDTQYF	TGTGCCAGCAGCGCCGCCCAAACAGATACGCAGTATTTT
TRBJ2-3	TRBV10-1	TRBD2	many	16	CASSDGAGGKRDTQYF	TGCGCCAGCAGCGACGGAGCGGGAGGGAAGCGAGATACGCAGTATTTT
TRBJ1-4	TRBV4-2	-	-	15	CASSPPPREFEKLFF	TGTGCCAGCAGCCCCCCTCCCAGGGAGTTTGAAAAACTGTTTTTT
TRBJ2-2	TRBV20-1	TRBD1	-	17	CSAGRQGRRTYAGELFF	TGCAGTGCTGGCAGACAGGGGCGGAGGACATACGCCGGGGAGCTGTTTTTT
TRBJ2-1	TRBV6-2/TRBV6-3	TRBD1	few	18	CASSFGWTGLFSYNEQFF	TGTGCCAGCAGCTTTGGTTGGACAGGTCTTTTCTCCTACAATGAGCAGTTCTTC
TRBJ1-1	TRBV29-1	-	few	12	CSVLYLNTEAFF	TGCAGCGTGCTGTATTTGAACACTGAAGCTTTCTTT
TRBJ2-2	TRBV10-3	-	-	12	CATAGISGELFF	TGTGCCACCGCAGGGATCTCCGGGGAGCTGTTTTTT
TRBJ2-5	TRBV27	TRBD2	few	15	CASSVAGGPQETQYF	TGTGCCAGCAGCGTAGCGGGAGGTCCCCAAGAGACCCAGTACTTC
TRBJ1-1	TRBV3-1	TRBD1	few	13	CASSQDTGDSAFF	TGTGCCAGCAGCCAAGACACAGGGGACTCAGCTTTCTTT
TRBJ2-5	TRBV18	-	few	14	CASSPTGAQETQYF	TGTGCCAGCTCACCAACGGGGGCCCAAGAGACCCAGTACTTC
TRBJ1-1	TRBV7-9	TRBD1	-	14	CASSGDRGRTEAFF	TGTGCCAGCAGCGGGGACAGGGGTCGCACTGAAGCTTTCTTT
TRBJ1-3	TRBV29-1	-	few	12	CSVLDRANTIYF	TGCAGCGTCCTGGACCGGGCGAACACCATATATTTT
TRBJ2-6	TRBV6-5	-	few	15	CASSYVGSGANVLTF	TGTGCCAGCAGTTACGTTGGGTCTGGGGCCAACGTCCTGACTTTC
TRBJ2-3	TRBV29-1	TRBD2	-	15	CSVSSGGLSTDTQYF	TGCAGCGTTTCTAGCGGGGGACTTAGCACAGATACGCAGTATTTT
TRBJ1-2	TRBV6-5	-	few	11	CASGVDYGYTF	TGTGCCAGCGGGGTTGATTATGGCTACACCTTC